Shown below are 11 T cell receptor beta chains from a single sample sequenced in a study of blood T cell repertoires in COVID-19. Only in-frame clones appear in the TCRdb table, and some are missing; sequencing was by immunoSEQ multiplex PCR. In the table there are about 240,000 clones, around 83% of which are singletons. Specimen: peripheral blood. The receptors come from an elderly woman with acute or convalescent COVID-19.

V and J are TRBV6-2 or TRBV6-3 and TRBJ2-7; D not resolved. The V end was cut by 0 bases, the J end by 6 bases, with 6 bases between. Germline CDR1 MNHEY, CDR2 SVGEGT. There are 12 residues in the CDR3. Here the CDR3 DNA reads TGTGCCAGCAGTTACTCAGAGGTCGAGCAGTACTTC. Amino acids: CASSYSEVEQYF.

The chain has TRBV3-1 (or the pseudogene TRBV3-2) and TRBJ2-3, with D possibly being TRBD1 (6 bases). In germline, CDR1 is LGHDT, CDR2 YNNKEL (reference sequence). Trimming left V 9 bases short and J 2 bases short, with 18 bases between. The CDR3 is 15 amino acids. CDR3 protein: CASSAGGGPTDTQYF. CDR3 nucleotides: TGTGCCAGTTCCGCGGGTGGGGGCCCCACAGATACGCAGTATTTT.

This clone has only a few counts. J is TRBJ2-3 and V is TRBV3-1 (or the pseudogene TRBV3-2); 8 bases are shared with TRBD2. Trimming took 1 base from V and 1 from J; bases not matched to a gene: 7. The CDR3 extends over 17 amino acids. CDR1 and CDR2 (germline): LGHDT, YNNKEL (reference sequence). The CDR3 loop is CASSQGGWRGGTDTQYF. The DNA of the CDR3 is TGTGCCAGCAGCCAAGGTGGATGGCGGGGGGGCACAGATACGCAGTATTTT.

This chain connects TRBV18 to TRBJ1-5; tentative D call: TRBD1 (6 bases). V was clipped by 3 bases and J by 9 bases, with 12 bases between them. Germline CDR1 reads KGHSH; CDR2 reads LQKENI. The CDR3 loop spans 13 amino acids. In nucleotides, the CDR3 is TGTGCCAGCTCACCGGACAGCCTTCCGCCCCAGCATTTT. Its translation: CASSPDSLPPQHF.

The chain uses TRBV10-3 and TRBJ2-7; TRBD2 aligns across 7 bases. In germline, CDR1 is ENHRY, CDR2 SYGVKD. The CDR3 sequence is 13 residues long. The V segment lost 7 bases and the J segment 5 bases; nucleotides outside the gene matches: 8. This CDR3 is CAITTREGDEQYF. The CDR3 DNA reads as TGTGCCATCACTACCAGGGAGGGTGACGAGCAGTACTTC.

The gene calls are TRBV4-2 and TRBJ2-2; 9 bases are shared with TRBD1. This CDR3 is 17 amino acids long. The junction had 6 bases not matched to a gene; V was cut back by 0 bases and J by 4 bases. Germline lookup yields CDR1 LGHNA and CDR2 YNFKEQ. The chain's CDR3 is CASSQELGQGVTGELFF. CDR3 in DNA: TGTGCCAGCAGCCAAGAGCTGGGACAGGGAGTCACCGGGGAGCTGTTTTTT.

The sample holds many counts of this clone. The rearrangement links TRBV3-1 (or the pseudogene TRBV3-2) to TRBJ1-1; D is perhaps TRBD1 (5 bases). Germline values: CDR1 LGHDT, CDR2 YNNKEL (reference sequence). The CDR3 length is 16 residues. Trimming took off 1 base at V and 5 bases at J, with 17 bases between the two ends. The CDR3 DNA sequence: TGTGCCAGCAGCCAAGGGGGCAGCGGGGGTCGAACTGAAGCTTTCTTT. Its protein is CASSQGGSGGRTEAFF.

V is TRBV7-6 and J is TRBJ1-4; TRBD1 agrees at 9 bases. After removal of 3 bases from V and 5 bases from J, the junction contained 1 base not matched to a gene. This CDR3 comprises 14 residues. Germline assignment: CDR1 SGHVS and CDR2 FNYEAQ. For the CDR3, the DNA is TGTGCCAGCAGCTTGGGGACAGGGAATGAAAAACTGTTTTTT. It encodes CASSLGTGNEKLFF.

The V call is TRBV11-2, the J call TRBJ1-4; D remains unclear. The CDR3 sequence is 14 residues long. Germline V CDR1 and CDR2: SGHAT, FQNNGV. Between the trimmed V and J ends, which lost 5 bases and 13 bases, there was a span of 20 bases. The DNA for the CDR3 is TGTGCCAGCAGCGCTAGCCGGGCAGCTGGGTTACTGTTTTTT. It translates to CASSASRAAGLLFF.

CDR3 region: CASSPNQGTEQFF. CDR3 sequence (DNA): TGTGCCAGCAGCCCTAACCAGGGGACTGAGCAGTTCTTC. The chain carries TRBV7-6 and TRBJ2-1, with D tentatively TRBD1 (6 bases). Germline CDR1 SGHVS, CDR2 FNYEAQ. The CDR3 runs 13 residues. V dropped 5 bases and J dropped 9 bases, with 14 bases sitting between them.

This rearrangement joins TRBV7-9 to TRBJ2-6, with D possibly matching TRBD2 (5 bases). Per the germline V gene, CDR1 is SEHNR and CDR2 is FQNEAQ (reference sequence). The CDR3 totals 17 residues. Trimming removed 6 bases from V and 3 bases from J, with 18 bases in between. CDR3 residues: CASRSVRENLGANVLTF. CDR3 in DNA: TGTGCCAGCAGATCGGTCCGGGAAAATCTTGGGGCCAACGTCCTGACTTTC.